The 2 T cell receptor beta chains listed next were all sequenced from one sample in a study of CD8+ T cells in alopecia areata. The authors extracted RNA and reverse transcribed it into cDNA as the sequencing template. Repertoires were generated with immunoSEQ multiplex PCR, while TCRdb's copy carries only in-frame clones and drops some. The profile covers 150,000 or so clones, with around 87% appearing a single time and roughly 16% taken by the ten largest. This specimen consisted of CD8+ T cells sorted from blood, obtained at week 0. All receptors come from a human donor with alopecia areata.

V is TRBV7-9 and J is TRBJ2-1; 7 bases map to TRBD2. The CDR3 consists of 17 residues. Germline lookup yields CDR1 SEHNR and CDR2 FQNEAQ (reference sequence). V lost 4 bases to trimming and J lost 5 bases; unmatched junction nucleotides: 14. The CDR3 loop is CASSSISSGTINNEQFF. The CDR3 DNA reads as TGTGCCAGCAGCTCGATCAGCTCCGGGACTATTAACAATGAGCAGTTCTTC. Looking up the rest from reference TRBV7-9 and TRBJ2-1 gives the full variable domain: DTGVSQNPRHKITKRGQNVTFRCDPISEHNRLYWYRQTLGQGPEFLTYFQNEAQLEKSRLLSDRFSAERPKGSFSTLEIQRTEQGDSAMYLCASSSISSGTINNEQFFGPGTRLTVL.

To note about this clone: The sample contains more than one DNA sequence encoding this CDR3. This rearrangement joins TRBV4-1 to TRBJ2-7, with a tentative D call TRBD1 (6 bases). The CDR3 extends over 13 amino acids. Germline V gives CDR1 MGHRA, CDR2 YSYEKL. V was shortened by 3 bases and J by 1 base, with 7 bases between the two germline ends. The CDR3 here is CASSQDSSYEQYF. CDR3 bases: TGCGCCAGCAGCCAGGACAGTTCCTACGAGCAGTACTTC.